This TCR beta chain was captured by sequencing in a study of shared clonotypes between healthy human individuals. At the deep level, the assay was run. Researchers divided each subset's genomic DNA evenly across several immunoSEQ plates. It was 250 to 350 ng DNA, around 30,000 T cell genomes, that went into each replicate PCR of unsorted PBMC. Data came from immunoSEQ multiplex PCR; TCRdb stores just in-frame clones and leaves some out. The sample lists 450,000 to 600,000 clones; 70% to 85% were seen once. The healthy adult donors were HIV-negative and reported no recent acute infections or vaccinations. The CDR3 is made up of 16 amino acids. Germline V gene lookup returns CDR1 MNHNY and CDR2 SVGAGI (reference sequence). After removal of 10 bases from V and 1 base from J, the junction contained 15 bases not matched to a gene.

This TCR came from a middle-aged woman in good health. Some clones in this sample may be carry-over from other donors' samples. This chain links TRBV6-6 with TRBJ1-2; 7 nucleotides agree with TRBD1. Sequenced material: PBMCs. This CDR3 is CATSDPGTAFNYGYTF. CDR3 sequence (DNA): TGTGCCACGTCAGACCCCGGGACAGCCTTTAACTATGGCTACACCTTC.